A selection of T cell receptor beta chains follows, all from one sample in a study of T cell therapy after organ transplantation. Sequenced by immunoSEQ multiplex PCR; TCRdb stores in-frame clones only, minus some. The table lists about 20,000 clones, 84% of them singletons, with around 36% in the top ten. No antigen has been identified for these receptors. Sequences were derived from CD8+ T cells from blood, sampled after autologous CMV-specific T cell therapy. These receptors were obtained from a human patient who had received a solid organ transplant and had CMV disease. These T cells may partly come from the graft donor. Each CDR3 is given with its conserved first and last residue. A D gene is named only where the DNA matches it firmly. Clone size, where shown, is once, few, many, or a class for clones that have expanded.

clone size: .; D gene: .; J gene: TRBJ2-3; V gene: TRBV5-1; CDR3 protein: CASSGRFIDTDTQYF; CDR3 DNA: TGCGCCAGCAGCGGGAGATTCATCGACACAGATACGCAGTATTTT
clone size: .; D gene: .; J gene: TRBJ2-3; V gene: TRBV10-3; CDR3 protein: CAISEGTVPITDTQYF; CDR3 DNA: TGTGCCATCAGTGAGGGGACCGTTCCGATCACAGATACGCAGTATTTT
clone size: .; D gene: TRBD1; J gene: TRBJ2-5; V gene: TRBV28; CDR3 protein: CASSLALTGEETQYF; CDR3 DNA: TGTGCCAGCAGTTTAGCCCTAACAGGGGAGGAGACCCAGTACTTC
clone size: medium-sized; D gene: TRBD1; J gene: TRBJ2-1; V gene: TRBV19; CDR3 protein: CASSIGTGGGEQFF; CDR3 DNA: TGTGCCAGTAGTATCGGGACAGGGGGAGGTGAGCAGTTCTTC
clone size: .; D gene: TRBD1; J gene: TRBJ2-7; V gene: TRBV19; CDR3 protein: CASSMGQGGYEQYF; CDR3 DNA: TGTGCCAGTAGTATGGGACAGGGGGGTTACGAGCAGTACTTC
clone size: once; D gene: TRBD1; J gene: TRBJ2-5; V gene: TRBV29-1; CDR3 protein: CSVDIGTGGPYGTQYF; CDR3 DNA: TGCAGCGTTGACATTGGGACAGGGGGACCGTACGGGACCCAGTACTTC
clone size: once; D gene: .; J gene: TRBJ2-5; V gene: TRBV4-1; CDR3 protein: CASSQESGLKTQYF; CDR3 DNA: TGCGCCAGCAGCCAAGAATCAGGGTTGAAGACCCAGTACTTC
clone size: once; D gene: TRBD1; J gene: TRBJ2-2; V gene: TRBV9; CDR3 protein: CASSEAGTGTGELFF; CDR3 DNA: TGTGCCAGCAGCGAGGCAGGGACAGGGACCGGGGAGCTGTTTTTT
clone size: .; D gene: .; J gene: TRBJ2-5; V gene: TRBV5-6; CDR3 protein: CASSLWGGETQYF; CDR3 DNA: TGTGCCAGCAGCTTGTGGGGGGGCGAGACCCAGTACTTC
clone size: .; D gene: .; J gene: TRBJ2-1; V gene: TRBV6-4; CDR3 protein: CASSDSGHEQFF; CDR3 DNA: TGTGCCAGCAGTGACTCGGGTCATGAGCAGTTCTTC
clone size: .; D gene: .; J gene: TRBJ2-2; V gene: TRBV9; CDR3 protein: CASSLSYTGELFF; CDR3 DNA: TGTGCCAGCAGCTTAAGCTACACCGGGGAGCTGTTTTTT
clone size: .; D gene: TRBD2; J gene: TRBJ2-5; V gene: TRBV27; CDR3 protein: CASSLGGGETQYF; CDR3 DNA: TGTGCCAGCAGTTTAGGGGGAGGGGAGACCCAGTACTTC
clone size: once; D gene: .; J gene: TRBJ2-2; V gene: TRBV6-5; CDR3 protein: CASSSWGLGTGELFF; CDR3 DNA: TGTGCCAGCAGTTCCTGGGGGCTGGGCACCGGGGAGCTGTTTTTT
clone size: once; D gene: TRBD1; J gene: TRBJ2-2; V gene: TRBV11-2; CDR3 protein: CASSSGTGGSGELFF; CDR3 DNA: TGTGCCAGCAGCTCCGGGACAGGTGGAAGCGGGGAGCTGTTTTTT